These 28 T cell receptor beta chains originate from one sample sequenced in a study of cytomegalovirus exposure and HLA in healthy donors. The PCR employed 60 Vbeta primers together with 13 Jbeta primers. TCRdb's copy holds only in-frame clones and misses some; the assay was immunoSEQ multiplex PCR. Of about 94,000 clones in the sample, roughly three quarters were seen once. The specimen sequenced was PBMCs. Receptors originate from a woman in her fifties or sixties in good health and CMV-seronegative.

This chain links TRBV29-1 with TRBJ2-7; 8 bases line up with TRBD1. The CDR3 totals 13 residues. Losses at the gene ends were 6 bases for V and 6 bases for J; bases not matched to a gene: 10. In germline, CDR1 is SQVTM, CDR2 ANQGSEA. The CDR3 coding sequence is TGCAGCGTCACCGGACAGGGTCATTCCGAGCAGTACTTC. It is translated as CSVTGQGHSEQYF.

This clone occurred a few times. V gene TRBV28 combines with J gene TRBJ2-2, with 7 bases matching TRBD1. This CDR3 comprises 16 residues. Germline V gene data show CDR1 as MDHEN and CDR2 as SYDVKM. With V trimmed by 5 bases and J by 1 base, 7 bases remained unmatched. The CDR3 here is CASSPWDRMNTGELFF. CDR3 bases: TGTGCCAGCAGTCCATGGGACAGAATGAACACCGGGGAGCTGTTTTTT. Full variable domain (missing parts from reference TRBV28 and TRBJ2-2): DVKVTQSSRYLVKRTGEKVFLECVQDMDHENMFWYRQDPGLGLRLIYFSYDVKMKEKGDIPEGYSVSREKKERFSLILESASTNQTSMYLCASSPWDRMNTGELFFGEGSRLTVL.

The rearrangement links TRBV5-1 to TRBJ2-7; 7 nucleotides agree with TRBD2. Germline trimming cut 5 bases from V and 3 bases from J; bases unmatched to any gene: 8. CDR3 length: 14 residues. The germline V gene encodes CDR1 SGHRS and CDR2 YFSETQ. CDR3 nucleotides: TGCGCCAGCAGTTCCGGGACTATATACTACGAGCAGTACTTC. Translation gives CASSSGTIYYEQYF.

The chain carries TRBV4-1 and TRBJ2-2; no reliable D call. The CDR3 spans 15 residues. In germline, CDR1 is MGHRA, CDR2 YSYEKL. Trimming stripped 4 bases from V and 1 base from J, with 10 bases between. The CDR3 here is CASSPLDKNTGELFF. DNA for the CDR3: TGCGCCAGCAGCCCTTTAGACAAGAACACCGGGGAGCTGTTTTTT.

This clone came up a few times. The rearrangement uses TRBV19 and TRBJ2-2, with D perhaps matching TRBD1 (5 bases). Germline V gene lookup returns CDR1 LNHDA and CDR2 SQIVND (reference sequence). Deletions cut 6 bases from V and 6 bases from J, with 17 bases between. This CDR3 is built from 15 residues. The CDR3 DNA is TGTGCCAGTAGCTCCCCAGGGTTTAGGTCCGGGGAGCTGTTTTTT. Residues: CASSSPGFRSGELFF. Looking up the rest from reference TRBV19 and TRBJ2-2 gives the full variable domain: DGGITQSPKYLFRKEGQNVTLSCEQNLNHDAMYWYRQDPGQGLRLIYYSQIVNDFQKGDIAEGYSVSREKKESFPLTVTSAQKNPTAFYLCASSSPGFRSGELFFGEGSRLTVL.

CDR3: CASSTLAGGNNEQFF. The CDR3 nucleotides read TGTGCCAGCAGCACACTAGCGGGAGGGAACAATGAGCAGTTCTTC. V gene TRBV6-5 combines with J gene TRBJ2-1, with 13 nucleotides matching TRBD2. The germline V gene has CDR1 MNHEY and CDR2 SVGAGI. V shed 6 bases, J shed 5 bases, and the junction held 4 bases outside the gene matches. The CDR3 runs to 15 residues.

This clone has only one observation. The chain is built from TRBV21-1 and TRBJ2-7; the listed D gene, TRBD2, was not tested against the DNA. TRBV21-1 is given as a pseudogene. The CDR3 consists of 13 residues. The CDR3 DNA is TGTGCCAGCAGCAAAGTGGGGGCGGGAGAGGAGTACTTC. Encoded protein: CASSKVGAGEEYF.

The chain is built from TRBV7-2 and TRBJ2-6, with unresolved D. The CDR3 covers 13 residues. Trimming removed 7 bases from V and 4 bases from J, with 8 bases in between. Germline CDR1 is SGHTA and CDR2 is FQGNSA. CDR3 in amino acids: CASTANGANVLTF. The CDR3 DNA reads TGTGCCAGCACCGCGAACGGGGCCAACGTCCTGACTTTC.

In this sample, this clone turned up once. The sample carries other DNA sequences with the same CDR3. The chain is built from TRBV9 and TRBJ1-2; D ambiguous. V was trimmed by 0 bases and J by 4 bases, leaving 10 bases between them. Germline V gene data show CDR1 as SGDLS and CDR2 as YYNGEE. This CDR3 contains 14 residues. CDR3 residues: CASSVGGRSYGYTF. For the CDR3, the DNA is TGTGCCAGCAGCGTAGGTGGCCGCTCCTATGGCTACACCTTC.

This rearrangement joins TRBV5-1 to TRBJ1-6; TRBD1 matches 7 bases. The CDR3 is 16 amino acids. The germline V gene has CDR1 SGHRS and CDR2 YFSETQ. The V and J ends lost 4 bases and 5 bases, in that order; junction bases with no gene match: 9. CDR3 protein: CASSTRTGPNNSPLHF. In nucleotides, the CDR3 is TGCGCCAGCAGCACTCGGACAGGTCCAAATAATTCACCCCTCCACTTT.

This chain links TRBV6-6 with TRBJ2-3; tentative D call: TRBD2 (6 bases). Per germline, CDR1 MNHNY and CDR2 SVGAGI (reference sequence). The CDR3 has 15 residues. The V and J ends lost 2 bases and 2 bases respectively, with 11 bases between them. CDR3 sequence: CASSYGPRDTDTQYF. CDR3 DNA sequence: TGTGCCAGCAGTTACGGGCCGCGGGACACAGATACGCAGTATTTT.

The rearrangement links TRBV5-4 to TRBJ2-5; 10 nucleotides align to TRBD1. Per germline, CDR1 SGHNT and CDR2 YYREEE (reference sequence). Trimming took 3 bases from V and 3 from J; bases not matched to a gene: 5. The CDR3 is made up of 15 amino acids. CDR3 coding DNA: TGTGCCAGCAGCTCAACCGGGACAGGGGAAGAGACCCAGTACTTC. As protein: CASSSTGTGEETQYF.

V usage is TRBV30 and J usage is TRBJ2-7, with 11 bases that match TRBD1. The junction had 5 bases not matched to a gene; V was cut back by 2 bases and J by 5 bases. The CDR3 has 14 amino acids. Germline V lookup: CDR1 GTSNPN, CDR2 SVGIG (reference sequence). DNA for the CDR3: TGTGCCTGGAGTCGTGGGACAGGGGGGGACGAGCAGTACTTC. This codes for CAWSRGTGGDEQYF.

J is TRBJ2-3 and V is TRBV4-3; 8 nucleotides agree with TRBD1. CDR1 is LGHNA and CDR2 is YSLEER in the germline V gene. The V segment lost 3 bases and the J segment 3 bases; nucleotides outside the gene matches: 5. The CDR3 is made up of 15 amino acids. CDR3 in DNA: TGCGCCAGCAGCCAGGGCAGGGGGCTGACAGATACGCAGTATTTT. It codes for CASSQGRGLTDTQYF.

This chain uses TRBV5-1 with TRBJ1-2; D is ambiguous. This CDR3 region has 14 residues. The V and J ends lost 2 bases and 7 bases respectively, with 15 bases between them. Germline V gene lookup returns CDR1 SGHRS and CDR2 YFSETQ. The CDR3 DNA follows: TGCGCCAGCAGCTTTTCTTCGGGTGAGGGTGGCTACACCTTC. The encoded protein is CASSFSSGEGGYTF.

This rearrangement joins TRBV7-2 to TRBJ2-2; D unclear. V lost 6 bases and J lost 1, with 6 bases in between. Germline CDR1 and CDR2: SGHTA and FQGNSA. The CDR3 runs to 13 residues. The CDR3 protein is CASRYRNTGELFF. In nucleotides, the CDR3 is TGTGCCAGCAGATACAGGAACACCGGGGAGCTGTTTTTT. The entire variable domain, with the rest obtained from reference TRBV7-2 and TRBJ2-2, is as follows: GAGVSQSPSNKVTEKGKDVELRCDPISGHTALYWYRQSLGQGLEFLIYFQGNSAPDKSGLPSDRFSAERTGGSVSTLTIQRTQQEDSAVYLCASRYRNTGELFFGEGSRLTVL.

The chain uses TRBV27 and TRBJ2-1; 7 bases agree with TRBD2. Germline lookup yields CDR1 MNHEY and CDR2 SMNVEV (reference sequence). The J segment lost 8 bases and the V segment lost 6 bases, leaving 19 bases of the junction unmatched. CDR3 length: 17 residues. CDR3 nucleotide sequence: TGTGCCAGCAGCAGATCACTAGCGTATATATCTAGGGATGAGCAGTTCTTC. It yields the protein CASSRSLAYISRDEQFF.

The chain recombines TRBV20-1 with TRBJ1-1; a possible D gene is TRBD1 (6 bases). Germline CDR1 and CDR2: DFQATT and SNEGSKA (reference sequence). This CDR3 comprises 11 residues. The V and J ends lost 3 bases and 5 bases respectively, with 7 bases between them. CDR3: CSASRGTEAFF. CDR3 in DNA: TGCAGTGCTAGCAGGGGAACTGAAGCTTTCTTT.

V gene TRBV7-2 combines with J gene TRBJ2-7, with a possible D match to TRBD2 (5 bases). Germline CDR1 SGHTA, CDR2 FQGNSA. V gave up 5 bases and J gave up 2 bases, with 10 bases separating them. The CDR3 covers 13 residues. Here the CDR3 DNA reads TGTGCCAGCAGCAACTCGGGAACCTACGAGCAGTACTTC. Amino acid sequence: CASSNSGTYEQYF.

This chain connects TRBV6-6 to TRBJ2-1; 7 nucleotides line up with TRBD2. CDR1 is MNHNY and CDR2 is SVGAGI in the germline V gene (reference sequence). Trimming at V came to 4 bases and at J to 4 bases, leaving 7 bases not matched to a gene. There are 15 residues in the CDR3. CDR3 DNA sequence: TGTGCCAGCAGTTTCGCCTGGGGACTATACAATGAGCAGTTCTTC. This translates into CASSFAWGLYNEQFF.

This clone was recorded once. The chain links TRBV9 to TRBJ1-4; D call uncertain. The ends were cut back, 3 bases at V and 5 bases at J, with 17 bases in the middle. This CDR3 has 16 amino acids. CDR1 and CDR2 (germline): SGDLS, YYNGEE. CDR3 bases: TGTGCCAGCAGCGCCTACGTCGGACCGGGGAATGAAAAACTGTTTTTT. Amino acids: CASSAYVGPGNEKLFF.

The chain joins TRBV6-6 to TRBJ1-2; D unresolved. The CDR3 loop spans 11 amino acids. Germline V gene lookup returns CDR1 MNHNY and CDR2 SVGAGI (reference sequence). V was shortened by 5 bases and J by 5 bases, with 6 bases between the two germline ends. CDR3 region: CASSQEYGYTF. In DNA, the CDR3 is TGTGCCAGCAGTCAAGAGTATGGCTACACCTTC.

This rearrangement joins TRBV7-2 to TRBJ2-7, with D possibly matching TRBD1 (7 bases). CDR3 length: 15 residues. V dropped 2 bases and J dropped 3 bases, with 14 bases sitting between them. Germline CDR1 SGHTA, CDR2 FQGNSA. CDR3 sequence reads: CASSLISGGNYEQYF. CDR3 nucleotides: TGTGCCAGCAGCTTAATATCAGGGGGGAACTACGAGCAGTACTTC.

This chain connects TRBV6-5 to TRBJ1-2; possibly TRBD1 for D (5 bases). This CDR3 is built from 15 residues. The V gene's germline CDR1 is MNHEY and CDR2 SVGAGI. Trimming removed 4 bases from V and 5 bases from J, with 17 bases in between. The CDR3 reads CASSSSDPGDYGYTF. In DNA, the CDR3 is TGTGCCAGCAGTTCCTCAGACCCGGGGGATTATGGCTACACCTTC.

The chain employs TRBV10-3 and TRBJ2-1, with 11 bases lining up with TRBD2. Germline CDR1 reads ENHRY; CDR2 reads SYGVKD. The J segment lost 9 bases and the V segment lost 0 bases, leaving 10 bases of the junction unmatched. The CDR3 is made up of 17 amino acids. CDR3 DNA sequence: TGTGCCATCAGTGAGTCCACGGCACTAGCGGGAGACCCTGAGCAGTTCTTC. Amino acids: CAISESTALAGDPEQFF.

This clone was found a few times. The rearrangement uses TRBV4-3 and TRBJ2-3, with TRBD1 matching over 8 bases. V dropped 3 bases and J dropped 5; count of bases not matched to a gene: 13. The CDR3 runs to 17 residues. Germline loops: CDR1 LGHNA, CDR2 YSLEER. The CDR3 protein is CASSHLVTGQAEDTQYF. CDR3 nucleotides: TGCGCCAGCAGCCACCTCGTTACGGGACAGGCTGAAGATACGCAGTATTTT.

This clone has just a few counts. The gene calls are TRBV2 and TRBJ2-2; no firm D call. CDR1 and CDR2 from the germline V gene are SNHLY and FYNNEI. The CDR3 is made up of 13 amino acids. V was clipped by 4 bases and J by 5 bases, with 8 bases between them. CDR3 in amino acids: CASSVSLTGELFF. In nucleotides, the CDR3 is TGTGCCAGCAGTGTAAGCCTAACCGGGGAGCTGTTTTTT.

The V gene is TRBV18, the J gene TRBJ1-1; unclear D gene. From germline, CDR1 is KGHSH and CDR2 LQKENI. The CDR3 contains 14 residues. The V end was cut by 2 bases, the J end by 8 bases, with 15 bases between. The CDR3 DNA reads as TGTGCCAGCTCACCAAATATTCGGCCGGGGGAAGCTTTCTTT. As protein: CASSPNIRPGEAFF.